The rows below give T cell receptor beta chains drawn from one sample of a study of blood T cell repertoires in COVID-19. Profiling relied on immunoSEQ multiplex PCR, and the TCRdb table lists in-frame clones only, not all of them. The table records about 93,000 clones, about 89% of them present only once. Sequenced material: peripheral blood. Source of these receptors: a man aged 55 to 70 with COVID-19, enrolled during active disease. Each CDR3 is given with its conserved first and last residue. A D gene is named only where the DNA matches it firmly. Clone sizes are given selectively: once, few, many, or a class where the clone is expanded.

NA | TRBJ2-1 | TRBD2 | TRBV6-1 | CASSAGGLAVYNEQFF | TGTGCCAGCAGTGCTGGGGGACTAGCGGTATACAATGAGCAGTTCTTC
NA | TRBJ1-4 | NA | TRBV28 | CASSLPGSGEKLFF | TGTGCCAGCAGTTTACCGGGATCGGGTGAAAAACTGTTTTTT
NA | TRBJ1-2 | TRBD1 | TRBV19 | CASSPPGTGSNYGYTF | TGTGCCAGTAGTCCACCGGGGACAGGTTCTAACTATGGCTACACCTTC
NA | TRBJ1-6 | TRBD1 | TRBV6-1 | CASSDRQGRGSPLHF | TGTGCCAGCAGTGACCGACAGGGACGGGGCTCACCCCTCCACTTT
NA | TRBJ2-7 | TRBD1 | TRBV15 | CATSRDRGQGAGNEQYF | TGTGCCACCAGCAGAGATCGGGGGCAGGGGGCGGGAAACGAGCAGTACTTC
NA | TRBJ2-5 | TRBD1 | TRBV16 | CASSLTGTGTETQYF | TGTGCCAGCAGCCTTACCGGGACAGGGACGGAGACCCAGTACTTC
NA | TRBJ2-2 | TRBD1 | TRBV9 | CASSVEQQISTGANGELFF | TGTGCCAGCAGCGTTGAACAACAAATATCTACAGGGGCTAACGGGGAGCTGTTTTTT
NA | TRBJ2-1 | TRBD2 | TRBV9 | CASSASAGAGNNEQFF | TGTGCCAGCAGCGCCTCAGCGGGAGCAGGGAACAATGAGCAGTTCTTC
NA | TRBJ1-2 | TRBD1 | TRBV6-5 | CASSQGAYYGYTF | TGTGCCAGTTCTCAGGGGGCCTACTATGGCTACACCTTC
NA | TRBJ1-1 | NA | TRBV30 | CAWSQATEAFF | TGTGCCTGGAGTCAGGCCACTGAAGCTTTCTTT
NA | TRBJ1-4 | NA | TRBV5-1 | CASSLVQANEKLFF | TGCGCCAGCAGCTTGGTCCAGGCGAATGAAAAACTGTTTTTT
NA | TRBJ1-3 | NA | TRBV4-2 | CASSPRAGRLAHSGNTIYF | TGTGCCAGCAGCCCTCGTGCGGGGCGGCTGGCTCACTCTGGAAACACCATATATTTT
NA | TRBJ1-2 | NA | TRBV21-1 | CASRQGNYGYTF | TGTGCCAGCAGGCAGGGGAACTATGGCTACACCTTC
NA | TRBJ1-1 | NA | TRBV5-4 | CASSFEGAPQAFF | TGTGCCAGCAGCTTTGAAGGGGCCCCGCAAGCTTTCTTT
NA | TRBJ1-6 | NA | TRBV10-2 | CASSEPFDRSNYNSPLHF | TGCGCCAGCAGTGAGCCTTTTGACAGGTCCAACTATAATTCACCCCTCCACTTT
NA | TRBJ1-2 | TRBD1 | TRBV28 | CASAPLRGRTSGYTF | TGTGCCAGCGCACCTCTCAGGGGGCGCACATCTGGCTACACCTTC
NA | TRBJ1-2 | TRBD1 | TRBV4-1 | CASKGTGDYGYTF | TGCGCCAGCAAAGGGACAGGTGACTATGGCTACACCTTC
NA | TRBJ2-1 | NA | TRBV6-6 | CASSSGNPRYNEQFF | TGTGCCAGCAGTTCCGGGAACCCTCGGTACAATGAGCAGTTCTTC
few | TRBJ1-5 | NA | TRBV24-1 | CATSDSSGSRQPQHF | TGTGCCACCAGTGATTCTTCGGGGTCACGGCAGCCCCAGCATTTT
few | TRBJ2-5 | NA | TRBV6-2/TRBV6-3 | CASSYGLEQETQYF | TGTGCCAGCAGTTACGGTTTAGAGCAAGAGACCCAGTACTTC
NA | TRBJ1-1 | NA | TRBV19 | CATKKSTEAFF | TGTGCCACCAAGAAGAGCACTGAAGCTTTCTTT
NA | TRBJ1-1 | NA | TRBV4-3 | CASSHPGGAPEAFF | TGCGCCAGCAGCCACCCCGGGGGGGCCCCTGAAGCTTTCTTT
NA | TRBJ1-2 | NA | TRBV4-3 | CASSLQLNYGYTF | TGCGCCAGCAGCCTACAGCTCAACTATGGCTACACCTTC
NA | TRBJ2-7 | TRBD1 | TRBV5-1 | CASSLPGTGTSEQYF | TGCGCCAGCAGCTTACCCGGGACAGGGACCTCCGAGCAGTACTTC
NA | TRBJ2-1 | TRBD2 | TRBV7-9 | CASSPSGSGDEFF | TGTGCCAGCAGCCCTAGCGGCTCTGGAGATGAGTTCTTC
once | TRBJ2-1 | TRBD2 | TRBV28 | CASSYPLASGTDEQFF | TGTGCCAGCAGTTACCCCCTAGCTAGCGGGACCGATGAGCAGTTCTTC
NA | TRBJ2-5 | TRBD1 | TRBV5-1 | CASSMRQGQETQYF | TGCGCCAGCAGCATGCGACAGGGCCAAGAGACCCAGTACTTC
NA | TRBJ2-3 | NA | TRBV5-6 | CASSLRSADTQYF | TGTGCCAGCAGCTTGCGAAGCGCAGATACGCAGTATTTT
NA | TRBJ2-7 | TRBD2 | TRBV28 | CASRIIAGAGEQYF | TGTGCCAGCAGAATCATAGCGGGAGCGGGGGAGCAGTACTTC
NA | TRBJ1-1 | NA | TRBV10-3 | CAISDGGARNTEAFF | TGTGCCATCAGTGACGGCGGGGCGAGGAACACTGAAGCTTTCTTT
NA | TRBJ2-7 | TRBD2 | TRBV7-9 | CASSSSGTSIGEQYF | TGTGCCAGCAGCTCCTCCGGGACTAGCATCGGAGAGCAGTACTTC
NA | TRBJ2-1 | TRBD2 | TRBV19 | CASSRSLADLNEQFF | TGTGCCAGTAGTAGAAGCCTAGCGGACCTCAATGAGCAGTTCTTC
NA | TRBJ1-1 | NA | TRBV6-5 | CASSRVNTEAFF | TGTGCCAGCAGTAGAGTGAACACTGAAGCTTTCTTT
NA | TRBJ2-7 | TRBD2 | TRBV5-4 | CASSFPGLAGGPRYEQYF | TGTGCCAGCAGTTTTCCGGGACTAGCGGGAGGGCCTAGGTACGAGCAGTACTTC
NA | TRBJ1-3 | NA | TRBV15 | CATSSRQVSSLSGNTIYF | TGTGCCACCAGCAGTCGACAGGTCTCGTCTCTCTCTGGAAACACCATATATTTT
NA | TRBJ2-7 | NA | TRBV4-2 | CASSQGDWNYEQYF | TGTGCCAGCAGCCAAGGGGACTGGAACTACGAGCAGTACTTC
once | TRBJ1-2 | TRBD1 | TRBV30 | CAWSTPGGVYGYTF | TGTGCCTGGAGCACCCCAGGGGGCGTCTATGGCTACACCTTC
NA | TRBJ1-5 | NA | TRBV6-5 | CASNSRPYSNQPQHF | TGTGCCAGCAACTCCCGCCCATATAGCAATCAGCCCCAGCATTTT
once | TRBJ2-1 | NA | TRBV5-6 | CASSSRGGRFYNEQFF | TGTGCCAGCAGCTCCAGGGGCGGGAGATTCTACAATGAGCAGTTCTTC
NA | TRBJ1-1 | NA | TRBV7-2 | CASSSTAVITKAFF | TGTGCCAGCAGCTCCACGGCAGTGATCACTAAAGCTTTCTTT
NA | TRBJ2-5 | TRBD2 | TRBV2 | CASSDPGLAGTQYF | TGTGCCAGCAGTGACCCCGGGCTAGCGGGGACCCAGTACTTC
few | TRBJ1-5 | NA | TRBV2 | CASSQGGMNQPQHF | TGTGCCAGCAGCCAGGGAGGGATGAATCAGCCCCAGCATTTT
NA | TRBJ2-2 | TRBD2 | TRBV24-1 | CATSGLAATGELFF | TGTGCCACCAGTGGACTAGCGGCCACCGGGGAGCTGTTTTTT
NA | TRBJ2-1 | NA | TRBV24-1 | CATSEGGGYEQFF | TGTGCCACCAGTGAGGGAGGGGGTTATGAGCAGTTCTTC
NA | TRBJ1-1 | NA | TRBV6-5 | CASSYTPSGNTEAFF | TGTGCCAGCAGTTACACCCCTTCGGGGAACACTGAAGCTTTCTTT